One sample yielded the 19 T cell receptor beta chains listed below, sequenced in a study of cytomegalovirus exposure and HLA in healthy donors. A multiplex PCR was run with 60 Vbeta primers and 13 Jbeta primers. Measured with immunoSEQ multiplex PCR; TCRdb has only the in-frame clones, and not every one. The sample carries hundreds of thousands of clones, 85% to 90% recorded once. Material for sequencing was PBMCs. Source of these receptors: a woman younger than 30 in good health and CMV-seronegative.

This rearrangement joins TRBV5-5 to TRBJ2-5, with D hard to call. There are 13 residues in the CDR3. Trimming removed 0 bases from V and 2 bases from J, with 5 bases in between. The germline CDR1 and CDR2 sequences are SGHKS and YYEKEE (reference sequence). The DNA for the CDR3 is TGTGCCAGCAGCTTGGGCAGTCAAGAGACCCAGTACTTC. It translates to CASSLGSQETQYF.

V usage is TRBV5-8 and J usage is TRBJ2-7; TRBD1 aligns across 7 bases. The CDR3 extends over 14 amino acids. V shed 2 bases and J 5 bases; nucleotides not matched to a gene: 7. CDR1 is SGHTS, CDR2 YDEGEE, per germline. CDR3 sequence reads: CASSFDRVMDEQYF. CDR3 bases: TGTGCCAGCAGCTTCGACAGGGTTATGGACGAGCAGTACTTC. The variable domain in full, completed from reference TRBV5-8 and TRBJ2-7, reads EAGVTQSPTHLIKTRGQQATLRCSPISGHTSVYWYQQALGLGLQFLLWYDEGEERNRGNFPPRFSGRQFPNYSSELNVNALELEDSALYLCASSFDRVMDEQYFGPGTRLTVT.

The CDR3 DNA follows: TGTGCCAGCCTCGTAGGGAGGAACACTGAAGCTTTCTTT. It codes for CASLVGRNTEAFF. This chain connects TRBV7-8 to TRBJ1-1; D gene unclear. CDR3 length: 13 residues. V gave up 8 bases and J gave up 1 base, with 11 bases separating them. Looked up from germline, CDR1 is SGHVS and CDR2 is FQNEAQ. Full variable domain (remainder filled in from reference TRBV7-8 and TRBJ1-1): GAGVSQSPRYKVAKRGQDVALRCDPISGHVSLFWYQQALGQGPEFLTYFQNEAQLDKSGLPSDRFFAERPEGSVSTLKIQRTQQEDSAVYLCASLVGRNTEAFFGQGTRLTVV.

V and J are TRBV27 and TRBJ2-1, with TRBD2 identical over 7 bases. Germline V gene lookup returns CDR1 MNHEY and CDR2 SMNVEV (reference sequence). The CDR3 length is 13 residues. The V gene end was trimmed by 8 bases and the J gene end by 0 bases; junction bases not matched to a gene: 1. The CDR3 sequence: CASSGGSYNEQFF. In DNA, the CDR3 is TGTGCCAGCTCGGGGGGCTCCTACAATGAGCAGTTCTTC.

This clone was seen only once. The chain links TRBV5-1 to TRBJ2-1; D is possibly TRBD2 (6 bases). There are 12 residues in the CDR3. Trimming took 7 bases from V and 10 from J, leaving 15 bases between them. The germline gives CDR1 SGHRS, CDR2 YFSETQ. This CDR3 reads CASGGTPGEQFF. The CDR3, as DNA: TGCGCCAGCGGCGGGACTCCAGGGGAGCAGTTCTTC.

This clone was detected only a few times. The chain uses TRBV11-1 and TRBJ2-7; D is unresolved. CDR1 and CDR2 from the germline V gene are SGHAT and FQDESV (reference sequence). This CDR3 comprises 12 residues. V shed 5 bases and J shed 0 bases, with 5 bases lying between them. The CDR3 region has the DNA TGTGCCAGCAGCCCCAGCTCCTACGAGCAGTACTTC. Translating it yields CASSPSSYEQYF.

This chain joins TRBV11-2 and TRBJ1-2, with a possible D match to TRBD1 (6 bases). Between the trimmed V and J ends, which lost 1 base and 8 bases, there was a span of 17 bases. The CDR3 loop spans 15 amino acids. Per the germline V gene, CDR1 is SGHAT and CDR2 is FQNNGV. The CDR3 nucleotides read TGTGCCAGCAGCTTAGGGGGAAGGACAGTCCTCGGCTACACCTTC. Amino acids: CASSLGGRTVLGYTF.

The chain uses TRBV10-2 and TRBJ1-1, with 11 bases fitting TRBD1. Germline CDR1 and CDR2: WSHSY and SAAADI. Trimming cost V 0 bases and J 5 bases; bases outside gene matches: 5. The CDR3 covers 16 residues. As DNA, the CDR3 is TGCGCCAGCAGTGAGTCTGGAGGGACAGGGGGGACTGAAGCTTTCTTT. Translating it yields CASSESGGTGGTEAFF.

The genes are TRBV9 and TRBJ2-1, with TRBD2 identical over 9 bases. The germline CDR1 and CDR2 sequences are SGDLS and YYNGEE. Losses at the gene ends were 3 bases for V and 6 bases for J; bases not matched to a gene: 7. The CDR3 length is 15 residues. The CDR3, as DNA: TGTGCCAGCAGCGGACGGGCGGGGGGGGTCAATGAGCAGTTCTTC. The encoded protein is CASSGRAGGVNEQFF.

CDR3 nucleotide sequence: TGCGCCAGCAGCCAACTCACAGGGTCCCCCGGGGAGCTGTTTTTT. Its translation: CASSQLTGSPGELFF. This sequence joins TRBV4-1 and TRBJ2-2; maybe TRBD1 (6 bases). Trimming shortened V by 2 bases and J by 6 bases, and 13 bases separated the two germline ends. CDR3 size: 15 residues. CDR1 and CDR2 (germline): MGHRA, YSYEKL.

The chain couples TRBV4-2 to TRBJ2-7; 11 bases are shared with TRBD2. The CDR3 loop spans 15 amino acids. V was clipped by 3 bases and J by 3 bases; unmatched bases: 4. Germline V gene sequence: CDR1 LGHNA, CDR2 YNFKEQ. CDR3 amino acids: CASSHTTSGGYEQYF. CDR3 in DNA: TGTGCCAGCAGCCATACTACTAGCGGGGGCTACGAGCAGTACTTC.

CDR3 coding DNA: TGTGCCAGGGGGACAGAGAGCAATCAGCCCCAGCATTTT. It codes for CARGTESNQPQHF. V is TRBV2 and J is TRBJ1-5, with 7 bases matching TRBD1. The J segment lost 1 base and the V segment lost 9 bases, leaving 3 bases of the junction unmatched. Per germline, CDR1 SNHLY and CDR2 FYNNEI. The CDR3 runs to 13 residues.

The J gene is TRBJ2-2, the V gene TRBV6-5; TRBD2 aligns across 7 bases. J lost 7 bases, V lost 8 bases, and 13 bases had no gene match. Looked up from germline, CDR1 is MNHEY and CDR2 is SVGAGI. The CDR3 is 15 amino acids. The CDR3 bases are TGTGCCAGCGGATTAATTAGCGGGTCTATCGGGGAGCTGTTTTTT. It translates to CASGLISGSIGELFF.

V and J are TRBV19 and TRBJ1-1; no definite D call. This CDR3 is built from 18 residues. V lost 0 bases to trimming and J lost 1 base, with 18 bases between them. Germline V CDR1 and CDR2: LNHDA, SQIVND (reference sequence). CDR3 nucleotides: TGTGCCAGTAGTATAGATCTCCCCCCCGTGAGAAAGAACACTGAAGCTTTCTTT. Translation gives CASSIDLPPVRKNTEAFF.

This chain connects TRBV4-3 to TRBJ2-3; TRBD1 aligns across 8 bases. Germline lookup yields CDR1 LGHNA and CDR2 YSLEER. This CDR3 contains 16 residues. J lost 4 bases, V lost 4 bases, and 10 bases had no gene match. CDR3 sequence reads: CASSRSRAGGPDTQYF. The CDR3 coding sequence is TGCGCCAGCAGCCGTAGTAGGGCAGGGGGCCCAGATACGCAGTATTTT.

The chain is built from TRBV2 and TRBJ2-3, with TRBD1 matching over 9 bases. This CDR3 contains 13 residues. J lost 5 bases, V lost 9 bases, and 6 bases had no gene match. Germline CDR1 SNHLY, CDR2 FYNNEI. The CDR3 nucleotides are TGTGCCAGTGGGGACAGGGAGGTAGATACGCAGTATTTT. Amino acids: CASGDREVDTQYF.

This clone was seen a few times. V is TRBV25-1 and J is TRBJ1-2, with 7 bases that match TRBD1. Germline-derived CDR1 and CDR2 are MGHDK and SYGVNS. There are 13 residues in the CDR3. V shed 6 bases, J shed 8 bases, and the junction held 9 bases outside the gene matches. In DNA, the CDR3 is TGTGCCAGCAGAGCCAGGACAGGAGACGGCTACACCTTC. As protein: CASRARTGDGYTF.

The table lists this clone with a few counts. The V and J genes are TRBV2 and TRBJ1-3; 8 bases are shared with TRBD1. The CDR3 is 15 residues long. Germline V gene sequence: CDR1 SNHLY, CDR2 FYNNEI. Trimming removed 4 bases from V and 1 base from J; junction bases left unmatched: 3. CDR3 DNA sequence: TGTGCCAGCAGTGGGACAGGGCTTTCTGGAAACACCATATATTTT. Translated: CASSGTGLSGNTIYF. The full variable domain, its missing parts supplied by reference TRBV2 and TRBJ1-3, is EPEVTQTPSHQVTQMGQEVILRCVPISNHLYFYWYRQILGQKVEFLVSFYNNEISEKSEIFDDQFSVERPDGSNFTLKIRSTKLEDSAMYFCASSGTGLSGNTIYFGEGSWLTVV.

This chain uses TRBV29-1 with TRBJ2-1; 14 bases are a match to TRBD2. Germline V lookup: CDR1 SQVTM, CDR2 ANQGSEA. V was clipped by 8 bases and J by 6 bases; unmatched bases: 6. The CDR3 contains 14 residues. The CDR3 DNA reads TGCAGCATGCGGACTAGCGGGAGGTTCAATGAGCAGTTCTTC. Translated, it gives CSMRTSGRFNEQFF.